Listed below are T cell receptor beta chains from one sample, sequenced in a study of blood T cells in healthy people across ages. TCRdb reprocessed the 5' RACE reads with MiXCR, giving one entry per CDR3 protein. The sample shows fewer than 2 million distinct CDR3 sequences, about 39% of them seen only once. Sequencing used blood. These receptors originate from a human donor in good health. CDR3s include the opening cysteine and the closing phenylalanine or tryptophan. Fields, in order: D gene, J gene, V gene, clone size, CDR3 length, CDR3 DNA, CDR3 protein. The D gene is left open where the match is weak. Only part of the rows carry a size: once, few, many, or a class if the clone is expanded.

TRBD2,TRBJ2-4,TRBV20-1,NA,14,TGCAGTGCCCAGGGAGGGGTCTTCAAGAACATCCAGTACTTC,CSAQGGVFKNIQYF
NA,TRBJ2-5,TRBV6-6,few,15,TGTGCCAGCAGTTACGTGCTGGAAAACCAAGAGACCCAGTACTTC,CASSYVLENQETQYF
NA,TRBJ1-1,TRBV6-2/TRBV6-3,NA,15,TGTGCCAGCAGGGCTCGGGGGGTAGTTTGGACTGAAGCTTTCTTT,CASRARGVVWTEAFF
NA,TRBJ2-7,TRBV5-1,NA,15,TGCGCCAGCAGCTGGGGCCAACCGGGAGCCTACGAGCAGTACTTC,CASSWGQPGAYEQYF
NA,TRBJ2-3,TRBV7-3,NA,15,TGTGCCAGCAGCTTTAGCAGGCTGTCAACAGATACGCAGTATTTT,CASSFSRLSTDTQYF
NA,TRBJ1-2,TRBV5-6,few,16,TGTGCCAGCACCTCCCTGACCAGAACTGGTGGATATGGCTACACCTTC,CASTSLTRTGGYGYTF
TRBD1,TRBJ2-1,TRBV7-2,NA,16,TGTGCCAGCAGCTCCGGGGACAGAGGCTCCTACAATGAGCAGTTCTTC,CASSSGDRGSYNEQFF
NA,TRBJ2-3,TRBV29-1,few,15,TGCAGCGTCAAACGGGCCGGGCTACTGGGAGATACGCAGTATTTT,CSVKRAGLLGDTQYF
TRBD2,TRBJ2-1,TRBV7-2,NA,15,TGTGCCAGCAGCTCGACCACTAGCGGGGGAAATGAGCAGTTCTTC,CASSSTTSGGNEQFF
TRBD1,TRBJ2-1,TRBV6-6,once,16,TGTGCCAGCAGTCCCCAGCCGGACAGGGGCTGCAATGAGCAGTTCTTC,CASSPQPDRGCNEQFF
NA,TRBJ1-2,TRBV4-2,few,13,TGTGCCAGCAGCCAAGACCAGGGGAATGGCTACACCTTC,CASSQDQGNGYTF
NA,TRBJ1-1,TRBV10-3,NA,16,TGTGCCATCAGTGAGGGGGTTGAGGGGATGAACACTGAAGCTTTCTTT,CAISEGVEGMNTEAFF
NA,TRBJ2-1,TRBV24-1,few,16,TGTGCCACCAGTGATTTATTGGGGAGCCCAATCAATGAGCAGTTCTTC,CATSDLLGSPINEQFF
TRBD1,TRBJ2-7,TRBV28,few,15,TGTGCCAGCAGACGATCCGGGACAGGGATCTACGAGCAGTACTTC,CASRRSGTGIYEQYF
TRBD2,TRBJ2-3,TRBV5-5,NA,16,TGTGCCAGCAGCGATCTAGCGGGGGGGCTGGGAGATACGCAGTATTTT,CASSDLAGGLGDTQYF
NA,TRBJ2-7,TRBV7-2,NA,17,TGTGCCAGCAGCTTAACGGGGACAACCCTATCCTACAATGAGCAGTACTTC,CASSLTGTTLSYNEQYF
TRBD2,TRBJ2-7,TRBV4-3,many,15,TGCGCCAGCAGCCCCACTAGCGGGGTGAGGGACGAGCAGTACTTC,CASSPTSGVRDEQYF
TRBD2,TRBJ2-1,TRBV27,NA,15,TGTGCCAGCAGCTCACCAGCGGGGGGAACCCCTGAGCAGTTCTTC,CASSSPAGGTPEQFF
NA,TRBJ1-2,TRBV6-5,NA,12,TGTGCCAGCAGCGACGGATTCTATGGCTACACCTTC,CASSDGFYGYTF
TRBD1,TRBJ2-4,TRBV6-5,few,13,TGTGCCAGCAGTCCGCGACAGGGAAACATTCAGTACTTC,CASSPRQGNIQYF
TRBD2,TRBJ2-5,TRBV20-1,NA,14,TGCAGTGCTCCATCCATAGCGGGGCAAGAGACCCAGTACTTC,CSAPSIAGQETQYF
NA,TRBJ2-7,TRBV7-8,NA,16,TGTGCCAGCAGCTTACCAAAAGGAGGGGGCGGCTACGAGCAGTACTTC,CASSLPKGGGGYEQYF
NA,TRBJ2-3,TRBV14,NA,15,TGTGCCAGCAGCCAAGTTTGGGGCCTCACAGATACGCAGTATTTT,CASSQVWGLTDTQYF
NA,TRBJ1-5,TRBV20-1,NA,13,TGCAGTCGGGGCGGTCTTCTCGATCAGCCCCAGCATTTT,CSRGGLLDQPQHF
NA,TRBJ1-2,TRBV14,few,18,TGTGCCAGCAGCCAAGCGGAACTTTCCGGGACAAATGATTATGGCTACACCTTC,CASSQAELSGTNDYGYTF
NA,TRBJ2-1,TRBV10-3,few,15,TGTGCCATCAGTTTCGGGACTGAACTGAACAATGAGCAGTTCTTC,CAISFGTELNNEQFF
NA,TRBJ2-1,TRBV28,NA,15,TGTGCCAGCACCCCAGTTTGGACCAGCGACAATGAGCAGTTCTTC,CASTPVWTSDNEQFF
NA,TRBJ1-2,TRBV10-3,NA,15,TGTGCCATCAGCACAGCAGGGGAGGGGTACTATGGCTACACCTTC,CAISTAGEGYYGYTF
NA,TRBJ1-1,TRBV6-2/TRBV6-3,NA,16,TGTGCCAGCAGTTCTACCTCGTGGGGGACGAACACTGAAGCTTTCTTT,CASSSTSWGTNTEAFF
NA,TRBJ2-7,TRBV28,NA,15,TGTGCCAGCAGGCGCCTTTCAGGGGGGGCATACGAGCAGTACTTC,CASRRLSGGAYEQYF
NA,TRBJ2-5,TRBV29-1,NA,14,TGCAGCGTCGCTACCCCAGGGATCCAGGAGACCCAGTACTTC,CSVATPGIQETQYF
NA,TRBJ2-1,TRBV9,NA,14,TGTGCCAGCAGCGTAATAGAGACCTACAATGAGCAGTTCTTC,CASSVIETYNEQFF
NA,TRBJ1-5,TRBV4-3,NA,13,TGCGCCAGCAGCCAAGATAAAGAAACGCCCCAGCATTTT,CASSQDKETPQHF
NA,TRBJ2-7,TRBV5-1,NA,15,TGCGCCAGCAGCTTGGGACAGCAAACTTCCTACGAGCAGTACTTC,CASSLGQQTSYEQYF
NA,TRBJ1-2,TRBV5-6,NA,13,TGTGCCAGCAGCTCACTCCGACAGTTCGGCTACACCTTC,CASSSLRQFGYTF
TRBD1,TRBJ1-2,TRBV4-1,few,13,TGCGCCAGCAGCCCATTGACAGGGGTTGGCTACACCTTC,CASSPLTGVGYTF
NA,TRBJ2-6,TRBV29-1,NA,15,TGCAGCGTTGAAGACCCCCGCTCTGGGGCCAACGTCCTGACTTTC,CSVEDPRSGANVLTF
NA,TRBJ1-6,TRBV20-1,NA,16,TGCAGTGCTACGGACTATGGAAGCTCCTATAATTCACCCCTCCACTTT,CSATDYGSSYNSPLHF
NA,TRBJ2-1,TRBV7-9,NA,16,TGTGCCAGCAGCGCCCAGTATGAGTTAGCCTACAATGAGCAGTTCTTC,CASSAQYELAYNEQFF
NA,TRBJ2-5,TRBV20-1,NA,17,TGCAGTGCTAGAGATCGAATTAGCTTTTCTGGTCGAGAGACCCAGTACTTC,CSARDRISFSGRETQYF
TRBD1,TRBJ2-7,TRBV5-1,few,14,TGCGCCAGCAGCTTGTGGGACAGGGTGAACGAGCAGTACTTC,CASSLWDRVNEQYF
TRBD2,TRBJ2-1,TRBV6-1,NA,17,TGTGCCAGCACTGGACTAGCGGGTGACAGCTCCTACAATGAGCAGTTCTTC,CASTGLAGDSSYNEQFF
TRBD2,TRBJ2-1,TRBV4-1,few,18,TGCGCCAGCAGCCAAGGGACTAGCGGGGTGATCTCCTACAATGAGCAGTTCTTC,CASSQGTSGVISYNEQFF
TRBD2,TRBJ2-1,TRBV5-1,NA,16,TGCGCCAGCAGCTTGGTTCTAGCGGGGGGCTCGGATGAGCAGTTCTTC,CASSLVLAGGSDEQFF
TRBD1,TRBJ1-1,TRBV7-9,NA,15,TGTGCCAGCAGCTGGCGGACAGGGGAGAACACTGAAGCTTTCTTT,CASSWRTGENTEAFF
TRBD1,TRBJ1-5,TRBV20-1,NA,15,TGCAGTGCTAGGCGAGGGACAGGGGAGGATCAGCCCCAGCATTTT,CSARRGTGEDQPQHF
TRBD2,TRBJ2-1,TRBV4-3,NA,18,TGCGCCAGCAGCCAGCTACCGGGACTAGCGGGGCAAAACAATGAGCAGTTCTTC,CASSQLPGLAGQNNEQFF
TRBD1,TRBJ1-5,TRBV20-1,NA,16,TGCAGTGCTAGACCCACCCGGACAGGGACGGAACAGCCCCAGCATTTT,CSARPTRTGTEQPQHF
TRBD1,TRBJ2-1,TRBV7-2,NA,14,TGTGCCAGCAGCCCTAGACAGGGTGAGTATGAGCAGTTCTTC,CASSPRQGEYEQFF
NA,TRBJ1-4,TRBV7-2,NA,16,TGTGCCAGCAGCTCCTCCCCCAGGGCCTCTAATGAAAAACCGTTTTTT,CASSSSPRASNEKPFF
NA,TRBJ2-1,TRBV12-3/TRBV12-4,many,14,TGTGCCAGCAGTTTACGAGTTCCGGACAATGAGCAGTTCTTC,CASSLRVPDNEQFF
NA,TRBJ1-6,TRBV6-2/TRBV6-3,few,15,TGTGCCAGCAGTTACGTCCCACAAGGCAATTCACCCCTCCACTTT,CASSYVPQGNSPLHF
TRBD2,TRBJ2-3,TRBV10-3,NA,16,TGTGCCATCAGTGAGTCAGCGGCGGGGGAAACAGATACGCAGTATTTT,CAISESAAGETDTQYF
TRBD1,TRBJ1-2,TRBV5-5,NA,15,TGTGCCAGCAGCTTAGGACAGGTCCCCGTGTATGGCTACACCTTC,CASSLGQVPVYGYTF
NA,TRBJ2-3,TRBV7-7,NA,14,TGTGCTAGCAGCTCCTTGACTAGAGCAGATACGCAGTATTTT,CASSSLTRADTQYF
TRBD1,TRBJ2-7,TRBV28,NA,15,TGTGCCAGCAGTCCACATCGACAGGGGAATTACGAGCAGTACTTC,CASSPHRQGNYEQYF
TRBD1,TRBJ1-2,TRBV6-5,NA,14,TGTGCCAGCAGGGGGCCGGGACAGGGTAATGGCTACACCTTC,CASRGPGQGNGYTF
NA,TRBJ1-2,TRBV29-1,few,11,TGCAGCGTTTTGTCAGACTATGGCTACACCTTC,CSVLSDYGYTF